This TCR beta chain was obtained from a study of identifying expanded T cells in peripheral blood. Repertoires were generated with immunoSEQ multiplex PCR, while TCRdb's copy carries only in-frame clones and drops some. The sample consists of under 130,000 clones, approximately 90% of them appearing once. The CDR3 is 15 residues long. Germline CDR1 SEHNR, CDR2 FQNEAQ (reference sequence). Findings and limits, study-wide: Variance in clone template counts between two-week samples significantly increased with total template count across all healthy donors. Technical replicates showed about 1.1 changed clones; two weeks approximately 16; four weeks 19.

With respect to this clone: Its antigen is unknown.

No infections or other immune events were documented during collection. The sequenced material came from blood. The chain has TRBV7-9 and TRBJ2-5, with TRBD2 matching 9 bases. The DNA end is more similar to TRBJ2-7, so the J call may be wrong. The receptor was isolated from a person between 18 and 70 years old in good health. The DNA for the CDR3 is TGTGCCAGCAGCTTAGGTAGCGGGGGCCCCTACGAGCAGTACTTC. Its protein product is CASSLGSGGPYEQYF.